The 27 T cell receptor beta chains below all came from one sample that was sequenced in a study of human T cells and chemical hapten exposure. Using its own MiXCR run on the RACE reads, TCRdb lists one record per CDR3 protein. The data contain approximately 50,000 distinct CDR3 sequences, 9.5% to 10% of them seen just once; the ten biggest clones take up 9.5% to 10%. As to time point: pre-sensitization, week 0. Treatment denoted: therapeutic diphenylcyclopropenone sensitization with weekly scalp DPC. Total RNA was isolated from unfractionated whole blood. Sequences were derived from whole blood, sampled in connection with sensitization to the hapten diphenylcyclopropenone (DPC). All receptors derive from a woman between 25 and 40 years old with alopecia areata. Some clones in this sample may be carry-over from other donors' samples.

This clonotype was detected only a few times. V gene TRBV6-1 combines with J gene TRBJ1-2, with D possibly being TRBD1 (5 bases). Germline-derived CDR1 and CDR2 are MNHNS and SASEGT. Trimming took 2 bases from V and 4 from J, leaving 14 bases between them. This CDR3 has 15 residues. The CDR3 DNA sequence: TGTGCCAGCAGTGAAATAAGAGGGGCAGTCTATGGCTACACCTTC. Its translation: CASSEIRGAVYGYTF.

In its sample, this clonotype was seen many times. The chain combines TRBV12-3 or TRBV12-4 with TRBJ2-1; tentative D call: TRBD2 (6 bases). The CDR3 is 15 amino acids. V was trimmed by 2 bases and J by 6 bases, leaving 14 bases between them. CDR3 nucleotides: TGTGCCAGCAGTTTACCCTCGGGACTCGGCAATGAGCAGTTCTTC. As protein: CASSLPSGLGNEQFF.

This clonotype was found a few times. The gene calls are TRBV6-6 and TRBJ1-6; a possible D gene is TRBD1 (5 bases). The V and J ends lost 6 bases and 8 bases respectively, with 20 bases between them. The CDR3 is 16 residues long. Looked up from germline, CDR1 is MNHNY and CDR2 is SVGAGI (reference sequence). The CDR3, as DNA: TGTGCCAGCAGCTCCCCGACGGGGGTACAGGATTCACCCCTCCACTTT. It is translated as CASSSPTGVQDSPLHF.

As DNA, the CDR3 is TGTGCCAGCAGTTTATGGACAGGGGCGAGCTCCTATAATTCACCCCTCCACTTT. Its translation: CASSLWTGASSYNSPLHF. This chain uses TRBV28 with TRBJ1-6, with 8 bases identical to TRBD1. The CDR3 spans 18 residues. Trimming at V came to 0 bases and at J to 0 bases, leaving 4 bases not matched to a gene. Germline CDR1 and CDR2: MDHEN and SYDVKM.

This clonotype came up many times. The chain joins TRBV28 to TRBJ1-2; no reliable D call. The CDR3 consists of 16 residues. The germline V and J ends were trimmed by 6 bases and 6 bases, with 23 bases remaining between them. Looked up from germline, CDR1 is MDHEN and CDR2 is SYDVKM. The CDR3 here is CASRRTVLKRRDGYTF. The CDR3, as DNA: TGTGCCAGCAGACGGACCGTACTCAAGAGAAGAGATGGCTACACCTTC.

The CDR3 sequence is CASTVLYEQYF. In DNA, the CDR3 is TGTGCCAGCACGGTGCTCTACGAGCAGTACTTC. The rearrangement uses TRBV6-1 and TRBJ2-7; D not certain. CDR3 size: 11 residues. In germline, CDR1 is MNHNS, CDR2 SASEGT. V was clipped by 7 bases and J by 3 bases, with 7 bases between them.

In its sample, this clonotype was seen many times. This chain connects TRBV28 to TRBJ1-1; 9 nucleotides align to TRBD1. The trim removed 11 bases at V and 1 base at J, leaving 17 bases unmatched. The CDR3 runs to 17 residues. Germline CDR1 is MDHEN and CDR2 is SYDVKM. This chain's CDR3 is CAVQGAVIIRSNTEAFF. DNA for the CDR3: TGTGCCGTACAGGGGGCGGTAATTATTCGGTCGAACACTGAAGCTTTCTTT. The whole variable domain, filled in from reference TRBV28 and TRBJ1-1, reads DVKVTQSSRYLVKRTGEKVFLECVQDMDHENMFWYRQDPGLGLRLIYFSYDVKMKEKGDIPEGYSVSREKKERFSLILESASTNQTSMYLCAVQGAVIIRSNTEAFFGQGTRLTVV.

The chain combines TRBV5-4 with TRBJ2-3; D is unclear. Germline values: CDR1 SGHNT, CDR2 YYREEE (reference sequence). The CDR3 covers 13 residues. V was cut by 3 bases and J by 2 bases, with 7 bases left in between. The CDR3 region is CASSSEHTDTQYF. The CDR3 DNA reads as TGTGCCAGCAGCTCGGAGCACACAGATACGCAGTATTTT. Based on the CDR3 plus reference TRBV5-4 and TRBJ2-3, the full variable domain is ETGVTQSPTHLIKTRGQQVTLRCSSQSGHNTVSWYQQALGQGPQFIFQYYREEENGRGNFPPRFSGLQFPNYSSELNVNALELDDSALYLCASSSEHTDTQYFGPGTRLTVL.

This clonotype was recorded many times. The chain links TRBV29-1 to TRBJ2-7; D ambiguous. The CDR3 is 12 residues long. CDR1 is SQVTM and CDR2 is ANQGSEA in the germline V gene. V lost 3 bases and J 2 bases, leaving 8 bases between the germline ends. CDR3 DNA sequence: TGCAGCGTTGAGGGCACCACCTACGAGCAGTACTTC. It is translated as CSVEGTTYEQYF.

This clonotype was picked up many times. This rearrangement joins TRBV5-6 to TRBJ1-5; D not certain. The CDR3 loop spans 13 amino acids. V was pared by 0 bases and J by 7 bases, with 8 bases between. Germline V gives CDR1 SGHDT, CDR2 YYEEEE. CDR3 sequence (DNA): TGTGCCAGCAGCTTGGCGGGGAGGCAGCCCCAGCATTTT. Translating it yields CASSLAGRQPQHF.

This clonotype was observed a few times. The rearrangement joins TRBV20-1 to TRBJ2-5, with 8 bases aligning to TRBD2. This CDR3 contains 13 residues. Looked up from germline, CDR1 is DFQATT and CDR2 is SNEGSKA (reference sequence). J lost 5 bases, V lost 2 bases, and 4 bases had no gene match. The CDR3 sequence is CSARRGGRETQYF. CDR3 coding DNA: TGCAGTGCTAGACGGGGGGGCCGGGAGACCCAGTACTTC.

As concerns this clonotype: A single base separates this from a much larger clone, so it may be a read error. The chain uses TRBV2 and TRBJ1-5, with 9 bases identical to TRBD1. The germline gives CDR1 SNHLY, CDR2 FYNNEI. This CDR3 is 13 amino acids long. The CDR3 DNA sequence: TGTACCAGCAGGCCTGGACAGGGGTTGTTCCAGCATTTT. Translation gives CTSRPGQGLFQHF. The whole variable domain, filled in from reference TRBV2 and TRBJ1-5, reads EPEVTQTPSHQVTQMGQEVILRCVPISNHLYFYWYRQILGQKVEFLVSFYNNEISEKSEIFDDQFSVERPDGSNFTLKIRSTKLEDSAMYFCTSRPGQGLFQHFGDGTRLSIL.

The table lists this clonotype with a few counts. The chain recombines TRBV29-1 with TRBJ2-1; 7 bases line up with TRBD2. The CDR3 covers 14 residues. V gave up 6 bases and J gave up 2 bases; unmatched junction bases: 7. Germline CDR1 and CDR2: SQVTM and ANQGSEA. CDR3 in DNA: TGCAGCGTGGGTGGCGGGGGTCCCTACAATGAGCAGTTCTTC. This codes for CSVGGGGPYNEQFF.

This clonotype was detected only a few times. The chain links TRBV7-9 to TRBJ1-1; TRBD1 agrees at 10 bases. The CDR3 covers 14 residues. Looked up from germline, CDR1 is SEHNR and CDR2 is FQNEAQ (reference sequence). J gave up 10 bases and V 5 bases, and 10 bases lay outside the gene matches. The CDR3 reads CASSPATGGSGAFF. In DNA, the CDR3 is TGTGCCAGCAGCCCCGCGACAGGGGGCTCCGGAGCTTTCTTT.

The chain combines TRBV7-9 with TRBJ2-3, with D hard to call. Trimming cost V 5 bases and J 0 bases, with 9 bases left between them. CDR3 length equals 14 residues. The germline gives CDR1 SEHNR, CDR2 FQNEAQ (reference sequence). The CDR3, as DNA: TGTGCCAGCAGCCAAGTCTCTAGCACAGATACGCAGTATTTT. Protein sequence: CASSQVSSTDTQYF.

This rearrangement joins TRBV6-5 to TRBJ2-1; 9 bases fit TRBD1. Germline V gene data show CDR1 as MNHEY and CDR2 as SVGAGI. V trimming: 5 bases; J trimming: 8 bases; junction bases outside the gene matches: 7. The CDR3 runs to 14 residues. CDR3 protein: CASSTRTGADEQFF. In nucleotides, the CDR3 is TGTGCCAGCAGTACCCGGACAGGGGCGGATGAGCAGTTCTTC.

This clonotype was counted at least ten times. This chain connects TRBV19 to TRBJ1-6, with TRBD1 as a possible D gene (5 bases). The V gene's germline CDR1 is LNHDA and CDR2 SQIVND (reference sequence). Trimming pared 4 bases from V and 4 bases from J, leaving 11 bases between. This CDR3 is 15 amino acids long. In DNA, the CDR3 is TGTGCCAGTAGTAGACAGTCCGAGTATAATTCACCCCTCCACTTT. Protein sequence: CASSRQSEYNSPLHF.

V gene TRBV7-2 combines with J gene TRBJ2-7, with D perhaps TRBD2 (5 bases). V was clipped by 3 bases and J by 0 bases, with 9 bases between them. Germline values: CDR1 SGHTA, CDR2 FQGNSA. This CDR3 is built from 14 residues. CDR3 protein: CASSLVGSSYEQYF. The CDR3 nucleotides are TGTGCCAGCAGCTTGGTGGGGAGCTCCTACGAGCAGTACTTC.

This clonotype was recorded many times. The chain combines TRBV7-8 with TRBJ2-2, with TRBD1 identical over 7 bases. The CDR3 is made up of 18 amino acids. Germline V CDR1 and CDR2: SGHVS, FQNEAQ. The junction had 17 bases not matched to a gene; V was cut back by 6 bases and J by 4 bases. The CDR3 sequence: CASRQGRKLQMGTGELFF. CDR3 coding DNA: TGTGCCAGCAGACAGGGGCGAAAGCTCCAAATGGGCACCGGGGAGCTGTTTTTT.

This chain links TRBV4-3 with TRBJ2-2; D is possibly TRBD1 (5 bases). Germline V gives CDR1 LGHNA, CDR2 YSLEER. Trimming removed 1 base from V and 4 bases from J, with 10 bases in between. This CDR3 region has 15 residues. CDR3 nucleotides: TGCGCCAGCAGCCAAGGGTTGACAGCCACCGGGGAGCTGTTTTTT. The encoded protein is CASSQGLTATGELFF.

This clonotype has ten or more counts. This rearrangement joins TRBV10-3 to TRBJ2-3; 14 nucleotides align to TRBD2. The germline V gene has CDR1 ENHRY and CDR2 SYGVKD. This CDR3 is 13 amino acids long. V lost 9 bases to trimming and J lost 7 bases; unmatched junction nucleotides: 3. The CDR3 sequence is CAIGTSGGNTQYF. The CDR3 nucleotides read TGTGCCATTGGGACTAGCGGGGGAAATACGCAGTATTTT.

This clonotype was counted only a few times. The J gene is TRBJ1-5, the V gene TRBV18; no clear D. CDR3 length: 14 residues. Germline assignment: CDR1 KGHSH and CDR2 LQKENI. V was pared by 4 bases and J by 7 bases, with 14 bases between. The CDR3 spells CASSQRGRAQPQHF. The CDR3 DNA sequence: TGTGCCAGCTCACAGCGGGGTCGGGCGCAGCCCCAGCATTTT.

This clonotype showed up many times. The chain employs TRBV18 and TRBJ1-5, with no clear D. The CDR3 has 11 amino acids. Germline CDR1 and CDR2: KGHSH and LQKENI. Trimming stripped 2 bases from V and 7 bases from J, with 3 bases between. CDR3 sequence: CASSPEQPQHF. In DNA form, the CDR3 reads TGTGCCAGCTCACCAGAACAGCCCCAGCATTTT. The variable domain in full, with the rest retrieved from reference TRBV18 and TRBJ1-5, is NAGVMQNPRHLVRRRGQEARLRCSPMKGHSHVYWYRQLPEEGLKFMVYLQKENIIDESGMPKERFSAEFPKEGPSILRIQQVVRGDSAAYFCASSPEQPQHFGDGTRLSIL.

This clonotype occurred many times. J is TRBJ1-4 and V is TRBV20-1; D not certain. V lost 4 bases to trimming and J lost 8 bases, with 17 bases between them. CDR1 and CDR2 (germline): DFQATT, SNEGSKA (reference sequence). CDR3 size: 14 residues. CDR3 amino acids: CSAKQGLEVEKLFF. In DNA form, the CDR3 reads TGCAGTGCTAAGCAAGGTCTTGAGGTAGAAAAACTGTTTTTT.

J is TRBJ1-5 and V is TRBV12-3 or TRBV12-4, with 7 positions matching TRBD1. V shed 5 bases and J 5 bases; nucleotides not matched to a gene: 21. This CDR3 contains 19 residues. The CDR3 spells CASSGRATTGSIWHQPQHF. In DNA, the CDR3 is TGTGCCAGCAGTGGTCGGGCCACGACAGGGTCAATATGGCATCAGCCCCAGCATTTT.

The chain combines TRBV14 with TRBJ2-1, with TRBD2 matching over 7 bases. This CDR3 has 19 amino acids. Germline CDR1 reads SGHDN; CDR2 reads FVKESK. The V gene end was trimmed by 0 bases and the J gene end by 1 base; junction bases not matched to a gene: 12. This chain's CDR3 is CASSQDGALAVLSYNEQFF. The CDR3 DNA reads TGTGCCAGCAGCCAAGACGGTGCCCTAGCGGTGTTATCCTACAATGAGCAGTTCTTC.

The J gene is TRBJ2-3, the V gene TRBV12-3 or TRBV12-4; 8 bases map to TRBD1. V lost 6 bases, J lost 0 bases, and 5 bases stayed unmatched. This CDR3 is 15 amino acids long. The CDR3 reads CASSPDRASTDTQYF. In DNA form, the CDR3 reads TGTGCCAGCAGCCCGGACAGGGCCAGCACAGATACGCAGTATTTT.